The next 18 T cell receptor beta chains were all read from a single sample in a study of blood T cells in healthy people across ages. Primed by a sample-barcoded 5' primer and a J-beta primer mix, a second PCR proceeded for about 6 to 12 cycles. TCRdb re-called the 5' RACE reads through MiXCR, storing one row per CDR3 protein. The sample includes hundreds of thousands of distinct CDR3 sequences, over 40% seen only once; the top ten take roughly 14%. Sequencing was done on a sample of blood. The receptor source for this set is a woman aged 80 or older in good health.

This clonotype was seen only a few times. The chain links TRBV2 to TRBJ2-2; D possibly corresponds to TRBD2 (6 bases). V lost 5 bases and J lost 5, with 18 bases in between. Germline CDR1 SNHLY, CDR2 FYNNEI. This CDR3 has 16 amino acids. The CDR3 DNA reads TGTGCCAGCAGTCTCTCGAAGGGAGGAAGGACCGGGGAGCTGTTTTTT. This gives the protein CASSLSKGGRTGELFF. Full variable domain (outside the CDR3, taken from reference TRBV2 and TRBJ2-2): EPEVTQTPSHQVTQMGQEVILRCVPISNHLYFYWYRQILGQKVEFLVSFYNNEISEKSEIFDDQFSVERPDGSNFTLKIRSTKLEDSAMYFCASSLSKGGRTGELFFGEGSRLTVL.

The chain has TRBV20-1 and TRBJ2-7; the D call may be TRBD1 or TRBD2 (5 bases each). The CDR3 runs to 13 residues. Germline V gene sequence: CDR1 DFQATT, CDR2 SNEGSKA (reference sequence). V dropped 5 bases and J dropped 3 bases, with 14 bases sitting between them. DNA of the CDR3: TGCAGTGCTCCCCCGGGACGGTTCTACGAGCAGTACTTC. This sequence encodes CSAPPGRFYEQYF.

This chain joins TRBV3-1 and TRBJ2-5; the match to TRBD2 covers 8 bases. With V trimmed by 0 bases and J by 9 bases, 6 bases remained unmatched. Germline V gene sequence: CDR1 LGHDT, CDR2 YNNKEL (reference sequence). This CDR3 is built from 14 residues. CDR3: CASSQEVSGGAQYF. The CDR3 bases are TGTGCCAGCAGCCAAGAAGTAAGCGGGGGAGCCCAGTACTTC.

This clonotype has more than one count but fewer than ten. This chain links TRBV5-1 with TRBJ2-1; maybe TRBD1 (6 bases). The CDR3 contains 16 residues. The V and J ends lost 0 bases and 0 bases respectively, with 10 bases between them. Germline V gene sequence: CDR1 SGHRS, CDR2 YFSETQ. The CDR3 spells CASSLGTDISYNEQFF. DNA for the CDR3: TGCGCCAGCAGCTTGGGGACAGACATCTCCTACAATGAGCAGTTCTTC.

V and J are TRBV12-5 and TRBJ2-1; D is uncertain. V lost 3 bases to trimming and J lost 12 bases, with 9 bases between them. This CDR3 has 11 residues. From germline, CDR1 is LGHNT and CDR2 FRNRAP. DNA for the CDR3: TGTGCTAGTGGTTTAGGAGTGCTGCAGTTCTTC. It yields the protein CASGLGVLQFF.

The chain couples TRBV12-3 or TRBV12-4 to TRBJ2-3, with D tentatively TRBD1 or TRBD2 (6 bases each). The CDR3 is 15 residues long. Trimming removed 7 bases at V and 2 bases at J, with 16 bases between. The CDR3 nucleotides read TGTGCCAGCAACCTCGACGGGGGCTACACAGATACGCAGTATTTT. Its protein is CASNLDGGYTDTQYF.

In its sample, this clonotype was seen many times. This chain joins TRBV20-1 and TRBJ1-2; D is unclear. The V gene's germline CDR1 is DFQATT and CDR2 SNEGSKA (reference sequence). This CDR3 is 14 amino acids long. V lost 6 bases and J 4 bases, leaving 18 bases between the germline ends. The DNA for the CDR3 is TGCAGTGCAGGGTCAGCGCCCCCGAGCTATGGCTACACCTTC. It codes for CSAGSAPPSYGYTF.

This chain links TRBV7-9 with TRBJ2-5; D perhaps matches TRBD1 (6 bases). The last part of the DNA fits TRBJ2-7 better; the J call may be wrong. The CDR3 is 15 residues long. Germline V CDR1 and CDR2: SEHNR, FQNEAQ (reference sequence). The CDR3 sequence: CASSLGGRSNAEQYF. For the CDR3, the DNA is TGTGCCAGCAGCTTAGGGGGGCGCTCGAATGCCGAGCAGTACTTC.

The chain is built from TRBV5-1 and TRBJ1-2; 7 bases align to TRBD1. The trim removed 1 base at V and 7 bases at J, leaving 10 bases unmatched. This CDR3 has 15 amino acids. In germline, CDR1 is SGHRS, CDR2 YFSETQ. The CDR3 is CASSLLGGALIGYTF. As DNA, the CDR3 is TGCGCCAGCAGCTTGTTAGGGGGCGCGTTAATTGGCTACACCTTC.

This clonotype has more than one count but fewer than ten. The J gene is TRBJ2-1, the V gene TRBV20-1; D perhaps matches TRBD2 (6 bases). The CDR3 has 12 amino acids. CDR1 is DFQATT and CDR2 is SNEGSKA in the germline V gene (reference sequence). V was shortened by 5 bases and J by 7 bases, with 12 bases between the two germline ends. The CDR3 nucleotides read TGCAGTGCTGGGAGGATAGCTAATGAGCAGTTCTTC. Its protein is CSAGRIANEQFF.

This clonotype was detected ten times or more. The chain's CDR3 is CASSLFQRECEQFF. The CDR3 coding sequence is TGTGCCAGCAGTTTATTCCAGCGGGAGTGTGAGCAGTTCTTC. This chain links TRBV28 with TRBJ2-1; 8 nucleotides align to TRBD2. Germline values: CDR1 MDHEN, CDR2 SYDVKM. Trimming at V came to 1 base and at J to 9 bases, leaving 5 bases not matched to a gene. This CDR3 is 14 amino acids long.

The chain has TRBV14 and TRBJ2-5; tentative D call: TRBD2 (5 bases). This CDR3 is 13 amino acids long. The germline V gene encodes CDR1 SGHDN and CDR2 FVKESK. The V gene lost 0 bases and the J gene lost 11 bases, with 13 bases spanning the gap. As DNA, the CDR3 is TGTGCCAGCAGCCAAGATCGGGGTACTGAGCAGTACTTC. The encoded protein is CASSQDRGTEQYF.

This clonotype has ten or more counts. The chain couples TRBV7-2 to TRBJ2-4; 8 nucleotides agree with TRBD1. CDR1 and CDR2 from the germline V gene are SGHTA and FQGNSA. V lost 2 bases to trimming and J lost 7 bases; unmatched junction nucleotides: 7. The CDR3 extends over 15 amino acids. CDR3: CASSLYRTGINIQYF. DNA of the CDR3: TGTGCCAGCAGCTTATATCGGACAGGGATCAACATTCAGTACTTC.

A note on this clonotype: This may arise from a read error, as a much more abundant clone is one base away. The chain joins TRBV20-1 to TRBJ1-4; D possibly corresponds to TRBD1 (5 bases). This CDR3 comprises 14 residues. CDR1 DFQATT and CDR2 SNEGSKA come from the germline V gene (reference sequence). Trimming left V 0 bases short and J 7 bases short, with 12 bases between. For the CDR3, the DNA is TGCAGTGCTAGAGAGGGGGGGACTGTTGAAAAACTGTTTTTT. Its translation: CSAREGGTVEKLFF.

This clonotype occurred many times. This chain uses TRBV10-3 with TRBJ2-5; TRBD2 matches 13 bases. Per the germline V gene, CDR1 is ENHRY and CDR2 is SYGVKD. V shed 4 bases and J 10 bases; nucleotides not matched to a gene: 0. This CDR3 region has 12 residues. The CDR3 region is CAISGTSGSQYF. In DNA form, the CDR3 reads TGTGCCATCAGTGGGACTAGCGGGAGCCAGTACTTC.

The rearrangement uses TRBV20-1 and TRBJ2-1, with 8 bases lining up with TRBD1. Germline loops: CDR1 DFQATT, CDR2 SNEGSKA (reference sequence). J gave up 0 bases and V 2 bases, and 15 bases lay outside the gene matches. This CDR3 spans 19 amino acids. CDR3 nucleotides: TGCAGTGCTAGATACCGACAGGGGAATAGCGTAGGCTCCTACAATGAGCAGTTCTTC. Translating it yields CSARYRQGNSVGSYNEQFF.

This chain connects TRBV6-6 to TRBJ2-7; possibly TRBD2 for D (5 bases). The CDR3 has 12 amino acids. CDR1 MNHNY and CDR2 SVGAGI come from the germline V gene (reference sequence). The V end lost 5 bases, the J end lost 6 bases, and 11 bases lay between the germline ends. This CDR3 reads CASSIDYREQYF. CDR3 coding DNA: TGTGCCAGCAGTATAGACTATCGCGAGCAGTACTTC.

The V gene is TRBV6-6, the J gene TRBJ2-1; D is perhaps TRBD1 (6 bases). V was pared by 6 bases and J by 7 bases, with 19 bases between. The CDR3 runs 15 residues. The germline V gene encodes CDR1 MNHNY and CDR2 SVGAGI (reference sequence). The CDR3 coding sequence is TGTGCCAGCAGCCATATTACAGGGTCGGGAAATGAGCAGTTCTTC. Translating gives CASSHITGSGNEQFF.